One sample yielded the 5 T cell receptor beta chains listed below, sequenced in a study of T cell responses to AZD1222 COVID-19 vaccine. TCRdb keeps only in-frame clones here, not all; method: immunoSEQ multiplex PCR. The profile shows roughly 80,000 clones, 70% to 90% of them singletons. Sample: peripheral blood, taken on day 0 of MenACWY control vaccination. The receptors were sampled from an adult in good health.

The chain links TRBV11-3 to TRBJ2-1; tentatively, D is TRBD2 (5 bases). Germline values: CDR1 SGHNT, CDR2 YENEEA. Trimming shortened V by 3 bases and J by 3 bases, and 12 bases separated the two germline ends. This CDR3 has 15 residues. The CDR3 loop reads CASSLSGELYNEQFF. DNA of the CDR3: TGTGCCAGCAGCTTGAGCGGAGAGCTCTACAATGAGCAGTTCTTC.

This clone was seen only once. The chain employs TRBV2 and TRBJ2-7; perhaps D is TRBD1 or TRBD2 (5 bases each). Germline CDR1 is SNHLY and CDR2 is FYNNEI. The CDR3 is made up of 10 amino acids. Between the trimmed V and J ends, which lost 6 bases and 9 bases, there was a span of 9 bases. The CDR3 here is CASRGESQYF. In nucleotides, the CDR3 is TGTGCCAGCAGGGGGGAGTCGCAGTACTTC.

The chain links TRBV24-1 to TRBJ1-2; D call uncertain. CDR1 and CDR2 from the germline V gene are KGHDR and SFDVKD. The CDR3 contains 14 residues. V was pared by 5 bases and J by 4 bases, with 13 bases between. CDR3 region: CATSGPEVFYGYTF. CDR3 bases: TGTGCCACCAGTGGTCCTGAAGTATTCTATGGCTACACCTTC.

V is TRBV5-4 and J is TRBJ2-7; D perhaps matches TRBD1 (6 bases). CDR1 and CDR2 (germline): SGHNT, YYREEE (reference sequence). The CDR3 length is 14 residues. Trimming cost V 4 bases and J 7 bases, with 18 bases left between them. CDR3 DNA: TGTGCCAGCAGCCAAGGGGGAGTCCTGCGAGAGCAGTACTTC. As protein: CASSQGGVLREQYF.

The J gene is TRBJ1-2, the V gene TRBV19; D is unclear. Trimming stripped 3 bases from V and 2 bases from J, with 10 bases between. The CDR3 is 14 amino acids. From germline, CDR1 is LNHDA and CDR2 SQIVND (reference sequence). CDR3 bases: TGTGCCAGTAGTATCGAAAGGGTGAACTATGGCTACACCTTC. Translated: CASSIERVNYGYTF.